The clone carrying this T cell receptor beta chain was detected many times. Its antigen remains unidentified. This sample was taken from a study of T cells after posttransplantation cyclophosphamide. Cyclophosphamide on days +3 and +4 followed busulfan-fludarabine conditioning and a marrow graft. Study outcomes and limitations: Donor-recipient repertoire similarity was low at 1-2 months, rising over year one. Tissue-infiltrating T cells from skin or gut overlapped little with blood T cells.

The CDR3 has 17 amino acids. Germline lookup yields CDR1 KGHSY and CDR2 FQNENV. The V and J ends lost 0 bases and 3 bases, in that order; junction bases with no gene match: 7. This table comes from immunoSEQ multiplex PCR, and its TCRdb copy is limited to in-frame clones, with some not included. The repertoire yields fewer than 2,000 clones, none seen only once; the top ten contain 11% to 15%. This clonotype was obtained from a female patient over 55 who received an allogeneic stem cell transplant from a related donor and was CMV-positive. Some T cells may be supplied by the graft donor. The chain recombines TRBV16 with TRBJ2-5; TRBD1 agrees at 10 bases. Sequencing was performed on PBMCs, taken more than 32 days after allogeneic stem cell transplant with posttransplant cyclophosphamide. CDR3 in DNA: TGTGCCAGCAGCCAATCGAAGGGACAGGGGAATGAAGAGACCCAGTACTTC. It yields the protein CASSQSKGQGNEETQYF.